This TCR beta chain was documented in a study of T cell responses to AZD1222 COVID-19 vaccine. Notes on this clone: As yet, its antigen is unknown.

CDR3 length equals 17 residues. V lost 4 bases to trimming and J lost 3 bases, with 19 bases between them. CDR1 is SGHNT and CDR2 is YENEEA in the germline V gene. The assay was immunoSEQ multiplex PCR, and TCRdb's table has in-frame clones only and misses some. The sample gives 150,000 to 200,000 clones, about nine tenths of which show up once; around 2.5% is in the top ten. Study-wide results and limits: Spike-specific TCR breadth and depth both grew after two AZD1222 doses. Clonal diversity was possibly underestimated; the donors were predominantly white British and more often female. Baseline serostatus was positive in only a handful of AZD1222 recipients.

The chain combines TRBV11-3 with TRBJ2-1, with a possible D match to TRBD2 (6 bases). This clonotype was obtained from an adult in good health. This specimen consisted of peripheral blood, obtained on day 0 of MenACWY control vaccination. The DNA for the CDR3 is TGTGCCAGCAGCTCGGGACTGAGGGGAGGTTTCTACAATGAGCAGTTCTTC. This codes for CASSSGLRGGFYNEQFF.